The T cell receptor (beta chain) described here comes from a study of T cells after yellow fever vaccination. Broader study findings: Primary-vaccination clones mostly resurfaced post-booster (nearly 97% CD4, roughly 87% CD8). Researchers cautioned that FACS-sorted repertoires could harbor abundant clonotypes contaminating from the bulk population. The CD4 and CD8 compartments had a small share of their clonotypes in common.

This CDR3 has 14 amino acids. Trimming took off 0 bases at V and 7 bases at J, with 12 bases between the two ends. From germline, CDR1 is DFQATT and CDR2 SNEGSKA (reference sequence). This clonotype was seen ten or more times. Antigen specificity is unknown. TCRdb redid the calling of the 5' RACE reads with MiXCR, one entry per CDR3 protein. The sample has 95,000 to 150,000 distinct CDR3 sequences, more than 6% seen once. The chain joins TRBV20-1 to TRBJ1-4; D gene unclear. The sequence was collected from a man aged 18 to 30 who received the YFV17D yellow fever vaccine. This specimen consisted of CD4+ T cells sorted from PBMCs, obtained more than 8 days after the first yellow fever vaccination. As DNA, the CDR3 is TGCAGTGCTAGAGACCCGGGGTTTGGTGAAAAACTGTTTTTT. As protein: CSARDPGFGEKLFF.